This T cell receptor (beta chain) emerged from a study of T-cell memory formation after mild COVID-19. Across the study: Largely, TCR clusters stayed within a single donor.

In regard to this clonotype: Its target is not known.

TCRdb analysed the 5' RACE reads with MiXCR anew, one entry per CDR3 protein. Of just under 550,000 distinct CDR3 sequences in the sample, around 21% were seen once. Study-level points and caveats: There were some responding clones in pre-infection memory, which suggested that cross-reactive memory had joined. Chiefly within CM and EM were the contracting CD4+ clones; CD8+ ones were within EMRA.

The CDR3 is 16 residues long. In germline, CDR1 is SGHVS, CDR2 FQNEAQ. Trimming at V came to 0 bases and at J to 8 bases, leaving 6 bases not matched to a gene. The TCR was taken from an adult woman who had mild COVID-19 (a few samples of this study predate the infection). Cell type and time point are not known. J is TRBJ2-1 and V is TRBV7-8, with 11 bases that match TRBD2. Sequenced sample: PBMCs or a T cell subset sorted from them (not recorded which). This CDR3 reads CASSLALAGGPYEQFF. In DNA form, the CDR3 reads TGTGCCAGCAGCTTAGCGTTAGCGGGGGGGCCTTATGAGCAGTTCTTC. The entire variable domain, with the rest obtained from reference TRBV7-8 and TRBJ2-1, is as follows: GAGVSQSPRYKVAKRGQDVALRCDPISGHVSLFWYQQALGQGPEFLTYFQNEAQLDKSGLPSDRFFAERPEGSVSTLKIQRTQQEDSAVYLCASSLALAGGPYEQFFGPGTRLTVL.